A single sample is the source of the 26 T cell receptor beta chains below, sequenced in a study of T cell changes during pregnancy in multiple sclerosis. Sequenced by immunoSEQ multiplex PCR; TCRdb stores in-frame clones only, minus some. The data hold 60,000 or so clones, with about 90% observed a single time. This specimen consisted of CD4+ T cells from peripheral blood mononuclear cells, obtained after pregnancy. The receptors derive from a female donor in good health, enrolled as a control in a pregnancy study.

The chain couples TRBV11-2 to TRBJ1-2; maybe TRBD1 (5 bases). The CDR3 sequence is 15 residues long. The V gene lost 0 bases and the J gene lost 6 bases, with 14 bases spanning the gap. Germline V CDR1 and CDR2: SGHAT, FQNNGV. The CDR3 DNA sequence: TGTGCCAGCAGCTTAGATCTAGGCAGGGTGGATGGCTACACCTTC. It specifies CASSLDLGRVDGYTF.

V is TRBV19 and J is TRBJ1-1; 7 bases align to TRBD1. V was pared by 7 bases and J by 3 bases, with 8 bases of the junction left unmatched. Germline-derived CDR1 and CDR2 are LNHDA and SQIVND (reference sequence). CDR3 length equals 14 residues. CDR3 sequence (DNA): TGTGCCAGTACACAGACAGGGTGGTACACTGAAGCTTTCTTT. It yields the protein CASTQTGWYTEAFF.

The chain couples TRBV5-4 to TRBJ1-1, with D maybe TRBD1 (6 bases). In germline, CDR1 is SGHNT, CDR2 YYREEE (reference sequence). Trimming stripped 0 bases from V and 1 base from J, with 16 bases between. The CDR3 loop spans 17 amino acids. Written as DNA, the CDR3 is TGTGCCAGCAGCTTGGACATGGACAGCCTCCAGAACACTGAAGCTTTCTTT. Protein: CASSLDMDSLQNTEAFF.

This clone was counted only a few times. This chain links TRBV6-1 with TRBJ2-5; D may be TRBD1 (5 bases). The CDR3 is made up of 16 amino acids. CDR1 and CDR2 from the germline V gene are MNHNS and SASEGT. The V end lost 2 bases, the J end lost 2 bases, and 15 bases lay between the germline ends. The CDR3 coding sequence is TGTGCCAGCAGTGAATGGGGCCCAACTTTGCAAGAGACCCAGTACTTC. This gives the protein CASSEWGPTLQETQYF.

V is TRBV14 and J is TRBJ1-6; D is unclear. This CDR3 comprises 14 residues. Per the germline V gene, CDR1 is SGHDN and CDR2 is FVKESK. V lost 1 base to trimming and J lost 7 bases, with 8 bases between them. The CDR3 spells CASSQVEKNSPLHF. CDR3 bases: TGTGCCAGCAGCCAAGTAGAGAAAAATTCACCCCTCCACTTT.

This sequence joins TRBV7-9 and TRBJ1-1; no clear D. CDR3 length: 12 residues. With 5 bases removed from V and 11 bases from J, the gap between germline ends came to 15 bases. Germline CDR1 reads SEHNR; CDR2 reads FQNEAQ (reference sequence). The chain's CDR3 is CASSLEAVVAFF. The CDR3, as DNA: TGTGCCAGCAGCCTCGAGGCAGTGGTGGCTTTCTTT.

The genes are TRBV7-8 and TRBJ2-7; D is ambiguous. Germline CDR1 reads SGHVS; CDR2 reads FQNEAQ. This CDR3 comprises 11 residues. V was clipped by 1 base and J by 6 bases, with 4 bases between them. The CDR3 region is CASSLVLEQYF. The CDR3 DNA follows: TGTGCCAGCAGCTTAGTTCTCGAGCAGTACTTC.

V usage is TRBV7-2 and J usage is TRBJ2-2, with 9 bases fitting TRBD2. Germline CDR1 reads SGHTA; CDR2 reads FQGNSA. This CDR3 has 15 amino acids. Trimming took 4 bases from V and 4 from J; bases not matched to a gene: 4. The CDR3 here is CASSSGLARTGELFF. The CDR3, as DNA: TGTGCCAGCAGCTCGGGACTAGCCCGCACCGGGGAGCTGTTTTTT.

This chain uses TRBV2 with TRBJ2-3; the match to TRBD2 covers 8 bases. Germline V CDR1 and CDR2: SNHLY, FYNNEI. The V segment lost 4 bases and the J segment 3 bases; nucleotides outside the gene matches: 3. This CDR3 has 14 residues. CDR3 coding DNA: TGTGCCAGCAGTGGAGGGACTAGGACAGATACGCAGTATTTT. The encoded protein is CASSGGTRTDTQYF.

Only a few counts were recorded for this clone. The CDR3 DNA reads as TGTGCCTGGAGTCTGAGGCGGGGTCCAGAGACCCAGTACTTC. It yields the protein CAWSLRRGPETQYF. V and J are TRBV30 and TRBJ2-5; perhaps TRBD2 as D (6 bases). The CDR3 contains 14 residues. The ends were cut back, 2 bases at V and 4 bases at J, with 14 bases in the middle. Germline V gene lookup returns CDR1 GTSNPN and CDR2 SVGIG (reference sequence).

This rearrangement joins TRBV7-2 to TRBJ2-3; D is possibly TRBD2 (6 bases). CDR1 is SGHTA, CDR2 FQGNSA, per germline. The CDR3 totals 16 residues. V lost 6 bases to trimming and J lost 2 bases, with 18 bases between them. CDR3 DNA: TGTGCCAGCAGTTTATTACTAGCAGTCTTCACAGATACGCAGTATTTT. As protein: CASSLLLAVFTDTQYF.

The chain has TRBV18 and TRBJ1-6; TRBD1 matches at 12 bases. J was trimmed by 6 bases and V by 3 bases; bases with no gene match: 6. Germline V CDR1 and CDR2: KGHSH, LQKENI. The CDR3 is 17 residues long. This CDR3 is CASSPRDRGRGNSPLHF. CDR3 nucleotide sequence: TGTGCCAGCTCACCTCGGGACAGGGGGCGCGGTAATTCACCCCTCCACTTT.

This clone was counted a single time. V is TRBV30 and J is TRBJ1-2, with TRBD1 identical over 8 bases. The length of the CDR3 is 15 residues. Trimming at V came to 0 bases and at J to 4 bases, leaving 7 bases not matched to a gene. The germline V gene has CDR1 GTSNPN and CDR2 SVGIG (reference sequence). The CDR3 sequence: CAWSVSGGDFYGYTF. CDR3 nucleotides: TGTGCCTGGAGTGTATCAGGGGGCGACTTCTATGGCTACACCTTC. Full variable domain (rest looked up from reference TRBV30 and TRBJ1-2): SQTIHQWPATLVQPVGSPLSLECTVEGTSNPNLYWYRQAAGRGLQLLFYSVGIGQISSEVPQNLSASRPQDRQFILSSKKLLLSDSGFYLCAWSVSGGDFYGYTFGSGTRLTVV.

The rearrangement links TRBV6-6 to TRBJ2-2, with D perhaps matching TRBD1 (5 bases). CDR3 size: 15 residues. In germline, CDR1 is MNHNY, CDR2 SVGAGI (reference sequence). With 4 bases removed from V and 2 bases from J, the gap between germline ends came to 11 bases. Here the CDR3 reads CASSFSDRNTGELFF. CDR3 DNA sequence: TGTGCCAGCAGTTTTTCCGACAGAAACACCGGGGAGCTGTTTTTT.

The gene calls are TRBV7-9 and TRBJ2-2, with D uncertain. V lost 2 bases, J lost 4 bases, and 5 bases lay in between. Germline-derived CDR1 and CDR2 are SEHNR and FQNEAQ (reference sequence). This CDR3 comprises 13 residues. CDR3 amino acids: CASSLHSTGELFF. Written as DNA, the CDR3 is TGTGCCAGCAGCTTACACTCCACCGGGGAGCTGTTTTTT.

The rearrangement uses TRBV19 and TRBJ1-1; D remains unclear. V lost 1 base and J 5 bases, leaving 11 bases between the germline ends. CDR3 size: 14 residues. Germline V gives CDR1 LNHDA, CDR2 SQIVND (reference sequence). CDR3 coding DNA: TGTGCCAGTAGTATAGGTTCTCTAGTTACTGAAGCTTTCTTT. This translates into CASSIGSLVTEAFF.

As regards this clone: The sample holds other DNA sequences that translate to the same CDR3. V is TRBV5-6 and J is TRBJ1-1; unclear D gene. Per the germline V gene, CDR1 is SGHDT and CDR2 is YYEEEE. This CDR3 has 13 residues. The germline V and J ends were trimmed by 4 bases and 6 bases, with 13 bases remaining between them. This chain's CDR3 is CASSAGMMAEAFF. The CDR3 DNA is TGTGCCAGCAGCGCGGGGATGATGGCTGAAGCTTTCTTT.

The chain links TRBV30 to TRBJ2-7; 10 nucleotides line up with TRBD2. Trimming took 2 bases from V and 2 from J; bases not matched to a gene: 15. Per germline, CDR1 GTSNPN and CDR2 SVGIG (reference sequence). The CDR3 spans 18 residues. Here the CDR3 reads CAWSSGLNRLAGPYEQYF. The CDR3, as DNA: TGTGCCTGGAGTTCCGGTTTAAATAGACTAGCGGGTCCCTACGAGCAGTACTTC.

This chain joins TRBV5-6 and TRBJ1-2; D remains unclear. V lost 0 bases and J lost 2, with 8 bases in between. The CDR3 has 14 residues. CDR1 is SGHDT, CDR2 YYEEEE, per germline. The CDR3 sequence: CASSLGGKNYGYTF. Here the CDR3 DNA reads TGTGCCAGCAGCTTGGGAGGAAAGAACTATGGCTACACCTTC.

In its sample, this clone was seen once. This chain joins TRBV9 and TRBJ2-3; perhaps TRBD1 as D (5 bases). The CDR3 is 15 amino acids. The V end was cut by 3 bases, the J end by 5 bases, with 16 bases between. The germline V gene encodes CDR1 SGDLS and CDR2 YYNGEE. In DNA form, the CDR3 reads TGTGCCAGCAGCGCCTCGCACAGGTTTGGAGATACGCAGTATTTT. It encodes CASSASHRFGDTQYF.

The rearrangement uses TRBV30 and TRBJ2-3; 7 bases match TRBD2. Unmatched junction bases numbered 6, after V lost 3 bases and J lost 0 bases. CDR3 length: 15 amino acids. Per germline, CDR1 GTSNPN and CDR2 SVGIG (reference sequence). The CDR3 sequence: CAWRWRGRSTDTQYF. The DNA of the CDR3 is TGTGCCTGGAGGTGGCGGGGGAGGAGCACAGATACGCAGTATTTT.

The V gene is TRBV7-2, the J gene TRBJ1-4, with 9 nucleotides matching TRBD1. The CDR3 has 15 residues. From germline, CDR1 is SGHTA and CDR2 FQGNSA. Losses at the gene ends were 5 bases for V and 10 bases for J; bases not matched to a gene: 11. DNA of the CDR3: TGTGCCAGCAGCCCAGAGGGGACAGGGCTTTTAAAACTGTTTTTT. It translates to CASSPEGTGLLKLFF.

This clone appeared a single time. This chain connects TRBV4-2 to TRBJ1-1; unclear D gene. The germline V gene has CDR1 LGHNA and CDR2 YNFKEQ. The CDR3 runs 14 residues. Trimming stripped 0 bases from V and 1 base from J, with 6 bases between. CDR3 DNA sequence: TGTGCCAGCAGCCAAGATCCAGGGAACACTGAAGCTTTCTTT. This sequence encodes CASSQDPGNTEAFF.

The chain has TRBV7-2 and TRBJ1-2; a possible D gene is TRBD1 (5 bases). This CDR3 has 14 residues. Trimming took 6 bases from V and 0 from J, leaving 11 bases between them. Germline V CDR1 and CDR2: SGHTA, FQGNSA. This CDR3 reads CASSSRVANYGYTF. CDR3 sequence (DNA): TGTGCCAGCAGTTCCAGGGTAGCTAACTATGGCTACACCTTC.

The rearrangement links TRBV11-2 to TRBJ1-4, with 11 bases that match TRBD1. CDR3 length: 16 amino acids. Germline V gene sequence: CDR1 SGHAT, CDR2 FQNNGV. The trim removed 5 bases at V and 0 bases at J, leaving 2 bases unmatched. The CDR3 protein is CASSTGQGATNEKLFF. The CDR3 bases are TGTGCCAGCAGCACGGGACAGGGGGCAACTAATGAAAAACTGTTTTTT.

This chain connects TRBV6-5 to TRBJ1-5; TRBD1 matches at 7 bases. V trimming: 6 bases; J trimming: 3 bases; junction bases outside the gene matches: 5. The CDR3 has 14 residues. Germline V gene sequence: CDR1 MNHEY, CDR2 SVGAGI. The CDR3 DNA sequence: TGTGCCAGCAGGAGACAGGGCGCCAATCAGCCCCAGCATTTT. Translation: CASRRQGANQPQHF.